The 18 T cell receptor beta chains listed next were all sequenced from one sample in a study of immune heterogeneity within non-small cell lung tumors. TCR beta CDR3 regions came from multiplex PCR with 32 forward V and 13 reverse J primers. TCRdb reprocessed the multiplex PCR reads with MiXCR, giving one entry per CDR3 protein. The table has some 21,000 distinct CDR3 sequences, approximately 30% seen once. Genomic DNA from bulk tumor acted as the template, and about 600 ng was loaded per sample. Far-apart biopsies, several per primary tumor, were taken during surgery. Untreated, newly diagnosed non-small cell lung cancer patients underwent curative surgery. The sequencing sample was made of lung tumor tissue. Receptors were obtained from a man in his forties with non-small cell lung cancer.

This clonotype is a singleton in its sample. The chain carries TRBV14 and TRBJ2-1; D is unclear. The CDR3 is made up of 13 amino acids. Trimming left V 4 bases short and J 2 bases short, with 6 bases between. Germline V CDR1 and CDR2: SGHDN, FVKESK. CDR3 nucleotide sequence: TGTGCCAGCAGCCTACTAACCTACAATGAGCAGTTCTTC. Translation: CASSLLTYNEQFF.

The chain combines TRBV6-4 with TRBJ2-5, with 7 bases that match TRBD2. Looked up from germline, CDR1 is MRHNA and CDR2 is SNTAGT. This CDR3 has 18 residues. V was pared by 3 bases and J by 9 bases, with 22 bases of the junction left unmatched. In nucleotides, the CDR3 is TGTGCCAGCAGTGAGAGGATTCTGGTGGCTAGCGGCTCGGGGGCCCAGTACTTC. Amino acids: CASSERILVASGSGAQYF.

The rearrangement uses TRBV6-9 and TRBJ1-4, with 8 nucleotides matching TRBD1. The CDR3 contains 14 residues. J lost 7 bases, V lost 4 bases, and 5 bases had no gene match. Germline-derived CDR1 and CDR2 are MNHGY and SVAAGI. CDR3 amino acids: CASSCTGQGEKLFF. The CDR3 bases are TGTGCCAGCAGTTGCACAGGACAGGGTGAAAAACTGTTTTTT.

For this clonotype: A read error may explain this, as a much larger clone is one base away. The chain couples TRBV18 to TRBJ2-7, with a possible D match to TRBD2 (5 bases). V was shortened by 1 base and J by 2 bases, with 15 bases between the two germline ends. The CDR3 consists of 16 residues. CDR1 and CDR2 from the germline V gene are KGHSH and LQKENI. In DNA form, the CDR3 reads TGTGCCAGCTCACCACGGGGAATGGGAGCGGCCTACGAGCAGTACTTC. Its translation is CASSPRGMGAAYEQYF.

With respect to this clonotype: A single base separates this from a much larger clone, so it may be a read error. This chain uses TRBV20-1 with TRBJ2-7; 8 nucleotides match TRBD1. The CDR3 covers 14 residues. Germline-derived CDR1 and CDR2 are DFQATT and SNEGSKA (reference sequence). The CDR3 DNA follows: TGCATTGCTAGGAGACAGGGGAGTGCCTACGAGCAGTACTTC. Translation gives CIARRQGSAYEQYF.

This clonotype was seen repeatedly, ten times or more. The V and J genes are TRBV7-3 and TRBJ2-1; TRBD1 is a possible D gene (6 bases). V was cut by 5 bases and J by 5 bases, with 10 bases left in between. Germline V gene sequence: CDR1 SGHTA, CDR2 FQGTGA. The CDR3 length is 13 residues. The CDR3 DNA follows: TGTGCCAGCAGCATTGACAGGAACAATGAGCAGTTCTTC. It yields the protein CASSIDRNNEQFF.

By sample fraction, this clonotype is medium-sized. The chain combines TRBV15 with TRBJ2-7, with D perhaps matching TRBD2 (6 bases). The length of the CDR3 is 16 residues. From germline, CDR1 is LNHNV and CDR2 YYDKDF (reference sequence). The ends were cut back, 0 bases at V and 2 bases at J, with 14 bases in the middle. In DNA form, the CDR3 reads TGTGCCACCAGCAGAGATCGGGATAGCGGAGCCTACGAGCAGTACTTC. Translated, it gives CATSRDRDSGAYEQYF.

Points on this clonotype: A read error is possible here, since a much larger clone lies one base away. V usage is TRBV5-1 and J usage is TRBJ2-1; 8 bases map to TRBD2. This CDR3 is built from 15 residues. V shed 4 bases and J 5 bases; nucleotides not matched to a gene: 8. Germline lookup yields CDR1 SGHRS and CDR2 YFSETQ. CDR3 in amino acids: CASSLTSGSHNEQFF. The DNA for the CDR3 is TGCGCCAGCAGCCTCACTAGCGGAAGTCACAATGAGCAGTTCTTC.

The V call is TRBV7-9, the J call TRBJ1-6; possibly TRBD1 for D (5 bases). The V end lost 3 bases, the J end lost 7 bases, and 10 bases lay between the germline ends. The CDR3 totals 14 residues. CDR1 and CDR2 from the germline V gene are SEHNR and FQNEAQ (reference sequence). The CDR3 nucleotides are TGTGCCAGCAGCTTGGTAGGGGCGAATTCACCCCTCCACTTT. Translation gives CASSLVGANSPLHF. The whole variable domain, filled in from reference TRBV7-9 and TRBJ1-6, reads DTGVSQNPRHKITKRGQNVTFRCDPISEHNRLYWYRQTLGQGPEFLTYFQNEAQLEKSRLLSDRFSAERPKGSFSTLEIQRTEQGDSAMYLCASSLVGANSPLHFGNGTRLTVT.

Note on this clonotype: With a much larger clone just one base away, this may be a read error. CDR3 amino acids: CASSQTRPNLFYVYTF. CDR3 nucleotides: TGTGCCAGCAGCCAGACGAGACCGAACCTATTCTATGTCTACACCTTC. This chain connects TRBV6-1 to TRBJ1-2; D remains unclear. CDR1 MNHNS and CDR2 SASEGT come from the germline V gene. This CDR3 has 16 amino acids.

This clonotype was observed many times. This chain uses TRBV6-2 or TRBV6-3 with TRBJ1-1; possibly TRBD1 for D (6 bases). This CDR3 contains 14 residues. From germline, CDR1 is MNHEY and CDR2 SVGEGT. Trimming shortened V by 2 bases and J by 1 base, and 8 bases separated the two germline ends. The CDR3 bases are TGTGCCAGCAGTTACGAGACAGGGAACACTGAAGCTTTCTTT. Protein product: CASSYETGNTEAFF.

Many counts were recorded for this clonotype. J is TRBJ2-7 and V is TRBV12-3 or TRBV12-4, with 7 positions matching TRBD2. This CDR3 has 14 amino acids. The V and J ends lost 6 bases and 2 bases, in that order; junction bases with no gene match: 7. The chain's CDR3 is CASRAGEGAYEQYF. The CDR3 nucleotides read TGTGCCAGCAGGGCTGGGGAGGGAGCCTACGAGCAGTACTTC.

Of note for this clonotype: A clone one base away is much larger, so this may be a read error. Because it lacks the conserved phenylalanine or tryptophan at the end, this CDR3 is likely a read error. J is TRBJ1-2 and V is TRBV5-1; D is undetermined. This CDR3 is 14 amino acids long. Germline CDR1 reads SGHRS; CDR2 reads YFSETQ. The V gene lost 0 bases and the J gene lost 5 bases, with 11 bases spanning the gap. The chain's CDR3 is CASSLVGRSYGYTL. In DNA, the CDR3 is TGCGCCAGCAGCTTGGTTGGGAGGTCGTATGGCTACACCTTA.

The sample holds many counts of this clonotype. The chain has TRBV18 and TRBJ2-7, with D possibly matching TRBD2 (6 bases). Germline V gene sequence: CDR1 KGHSH, CDR2 LQKENI. This CDR3 comprises 14 residues. The germline V and J ends were trimmed by 3 bases and 2 bases, with 11 bases remaining between them. CDR3: CASSPAGPTYEQYF. The DNA of the CDR3 is TGTGCCAGCTCACCCGCGGGGCCAACCTACGAGCAGTACTTC.

The chain couples TRBV5-4 to TRBJ1-3, with D maybe TRBD1 (6 bases). The CDR3 contains 16 residues. Trimming stripped 0 bases from V and 4 bases from J, with 14 bases between. Germline V CDR1 and CDR2: SGHNT, YYREEE (reference sequence). The chain's CDR3 is CASSLEQGRSGNTIYF. CDR3 coding DNA: TGTGCCAGCAGCTTGGAACAGGGTAGATCCGGAAACACCATATATTTT.

The rearrangement uses TRBV19 and TRBJ2-1; perhaps TRBD1 as D (5 bases). There are 14 residues in the CDR3. The V end lost 9 bases, the J end lost 6 bases, and 18 bases lay between the germline ends. Germline V gene data show CDR1 as LNHDA and CDR2 as SQIVND (reference sequence). The chain's CDR3 is CASRKPGNPNEQFF. DNA of the CDR3: TGTGCCAGCAGGAAGCCAGGGAACCCCAATGAGCAGTTCTTC.

Concerning this clonotype itself: This may be a read error, as it is one base from a much larger clone. The J gene is TRBJ1-4, the V gene TRBV12-3 or TRBV12-4; D is undetermined. V dropped 5 bases and J dropped 7 bases, with 23 bases sitting between them. This CDR3 has 17 residues. CDR3: CASSPASVVGLGEKLFF. The CDR3 DNA follows: TGTGCCAGCAGTCCTGCCAGTGTTGTAGGGTTAGGTGAAAAACTGTTTTTT.

The chain joins TRBV29-1 to TRBJ1-1; the match to TRBD1 covers 8 bases. Germline CDR1 is SQVTM and CDR2 is ANQGSEA. This CDR3 is built from 14 residues. The junction had 9 bases not matched to a gene; V was cut back by 4 bases and J by 5 bases. CDR3: CSVVSRGQGTEAFF. In nucleotides, the CDR3 is TGCAGCGTTGTTTCCAGGGGGCAAGGTACTGAAGCTTTCTTT. The complete variable domain, with remaining parts taken from reference TRBV29-1 and TRBJ1-1, reads SAVISQKPSRDICQRGTSLTIQCQVDSQVTMMFWYRQQPGQSLTLIATANQGSEATYESGFVIDKFPISRPNLTFSTLTVSNMSPEDSSIYLCSVVSRGQGTEAFFGQGTRLTVV.